What follows are 31 T cell receptor beta chains derived from one specimen sequenced in a study of Ad26.COV2.S vaccination and SARS-CoV-2 variants (dated by TCRdb to about 2021). Receptor amplification or capture employed the immunoSEQ multiplex PCR assay. TCRdb provides this immuneACCESS table in a form limited to in-frame rearrangements. Some clones are lacking; in checked studies, under half of them reflect an unresolved V gene, and why the rest are absent is not known. The sample yields a few hundred thousand clones; approximately 87% were counted once. The ten largest clones capture about 4% of the sample. This specimen's treatment or condition label, interpreted: approximately 18 received Ad26.COV2.S at low or high dose, single or two shots; roughly 5 received placebo; per-sample allocation not given. For vaccine and placebo recipients, repertoires were sequenced using samples collected on day 63 after the first injection.

Here the sequenced sample was peripheral blood, taken in a trial of Ad26.COV2.S vaccine versus placebo. Every receptor here comes from a person aged 18-60 years who received the Ad26.COV2.S COVID-19 vaccine or a placebo.

Of note for this clone: The same CDR3 also results from other DNA sequences found in this sample. The chain uses TRBV19 and TRBJ2-2; no clear D. The CDR3 totals 13 residues. Per the germline V gene, CDR1 is LNHDA and CDR2 is SQIVND (reference sequence). Trimming took off 1 base at V and 5 bases at J, with 5 bases between the two ends. The CDR3 region has the DNA TGTGCCAGTAGTATAGGAGGAACCGGGGAGCTGTTTTTT. As protein: CASSIGGTGELFF. The full variable domain, with the rest looked up from reference TRBV19 and TRBJ2-2, is DGGITQSPKYLFRKEGQNVTLSCEQNLNHDAMYWYRQDPGQGLRLIYYSQIVNDFQKGDIAEGYSVSREKKESFPLTVTSAQKNPTAFYLCASSIGGTGELFFGEGSRLTVL.

This chain connects TRBV27 to TRBJ2-1, with 7 bases lining up with TRBD1. The CDR3 is 14 amino acids. Per the germline V gene, CDR1 is MNHEY and CDR2 is SMNVEV (reference sequence). The V and J ends lost 3 bases and 3 bases, in that order; junction bases with no gene match: 2. The CDR3 loop reads CASSFGTDYNEQFF. In nucleotides, the CDR3 is TGTGCCAGCAGTTTCGGGACAGACTACAATGAGCAGTTCTTC.

This rearrangement joins TRBV12-3 or TRBV12-4 to TRBJ2-1; 12 bases are a match to TRBD2. Trimming removed 6 bases from V and 10 bases from J; junction bases left unmatched: 4. This CDR3 region has 13 residues. CDR3 nucleotide sequence: TGTGCCAGCAGAGCTAGCGGGGGGGTAGAGCAGTTCTTC. Encoded protein: CASRASGGVEQFF.

The V gene is TRBV12-3 or TRBV12-4, the J gene TRBJ1-1; the match to TRBD1 covers 7 bases. The CDR3 length is 13 residues. The J segment lost 5 bases and the V segment lost 6 bases, leaving 6 bases of the junction unmatched. CDR3 nucleotides: TGTGCCAGCAGACACAGGGGAGTTACTGAAGCTTTCTTT. It codes for CASRHRGVTEAFF.

The chain joins TRBV6-2 or TRBV6-3 to TRBJ2-3; maybe TRBD1 (5 bases). In germline, CDR1 is MNHEY, CDR2 SVGEGT. Trimming removed 4 bases at V and 4 bases at J, with 18 bases between. The CDR3 totals 16 residues. The CDR3 nucleotides read TGTGCCAGCAGTTTCCCCGAAACAGGAATGGCAGATACGCAGTATTTT. This encodes CASSFPETGMADTQYF.

V is TRBV12-3 or TRBV12-4 and J is TRBJ1-2; D possibly corresponds to TRBD1 (6 bases). V dropped 5 bases and J dropped 4 bases, with 11 bases sitting between them. This CDR3 has 13 residues. This chain's CDR3 is CASSRDKSYGYTF. The CDR3 bases are TGTGCCAGCAGTCGGGACAAAAGCTATGGCTACACCTTC.

This clone was detected once. The rearrangement uses TRBV5-1 and TRBJ2-5, with 13 bases identical to TRBD2. This CDR3 is built from 17 residues. Looked up from germline, CDR1 is SGHRS and CDR2 is YFSETQ. The junction had 6 bases not matched to a gene; V was cut back by 2 bases and J by 2 bases. The CDR3 DNA sequence: TGCGCCAGCAGCTTCACTAGCGGGGGGGAGAGTCAAGAGACCCAGTACTTC. Protein product: CASSFTSGGESQETQYF.

The chain uses TRBV30 and TRBJ2-3; TRBD2 is a possible D gene (5 bases). This CDR3 comprises 14 residues. Trimming removed 1 base at V and 0 bases at J, with 8 bases between. The germline V gene has CDR1 GTSNPN and CDR2 SVGIG (reference sequence). CDR3 nucleotides: TGTGCCTGGAGTGGGACTTCTAGCACAGATACGCAGTATTTT. As protein: CAWSGTSSTDTQYF.

This clone was observed a few times. This sequence joins TRBV6-5 and TRBJ2-2; TRBD1 agrees at 7 bases. The CDR3 contains 14 residues. The germline gives CDR1 MNHEY, CDR2 SVGAGI. Germline trimming cut 4 bases from V and 5 bases from J; bases unmatched to any gene: 4. The chain's CDR3 is CASSSRGRTGELFF. The CDR3 DNA reads TGTGCCAGCAGTTCTAGGGGGCGGACCGGGGAGCTGTTTTTT.

The rearrangement joins TRBV27 to TRBJ2-4; D not certain. V was clipped by 5 bases and J by 1 base, with 15 bases between them. The CDR3 spans 16 residues. Germline CDR1 and CDR2: MNHEY and SMNVEV (reference sequence). CDR3 coding DNA: TGTGCCAGCAGTCCCCGACGAGTGGTCGCCAAAAACATTCAGTACTTC. This encodes CASSPRRVVAKNIQYF.

The J gene is TRBJ2-3, the V gene TRBV11-2, with TRBD2 identical over 8 bases. Per germline, CDR1 SGHAT and CDR2 FQNNGV. J gave up 3 bases and V 5 bases, and 13 bases lay outside the gene matches. The CDR3 is made up of 17 amino acids. CDR3 sequence: CASSLLAGSSRTDTQYF. The CDR3 DNA sequence: TGTGCCAGCAGCCTATTAGCGGGGAGCAGTCGTACAGATACGCAGTATTTT.

The chain combines TRBV11-2 with TRBJ1-2; possible D gene TRBD1, 5 bases. Trimming took off 5 bases at V and 6 bases at J, with 19 bases between the two ends. The germline CDR1 and CDR2 sequences are SGHAT and FQNNGV. This CDR3 contains 15 residues. The DNA of the CDR3 is TGTGCCAGCAGCCCCCTCGGGGGTGGTTTTGATGGCTACACCTTC. Amino acid sequence: CASSPLGGGFDGYTF. Full variable domain (outside the CDR3, taken from reference TRBV11-2 and TRBJ1-2): EAGVAQSPRYKIIEKRQSVAFWCNPISGHATLYWYQQILGQGPKLLIQFQNNGVVDDSQLPKDRFSAERLKGVDSTLKIQPAKLEDSAVYLCASSPLGGGFDGYTFGSGTRLTVV.

This chain joins TRBV20-1 and TRBJ1-3; weak D call: TRBD1 (5 bases). The CDR3 has 16 amino acids. V was cut by 3 bases and J by 0 bases, with 15 bases left in between. The germline V gene encodes CDR1 DFQATT and CDR2 SNEGSKA (reference sequence). Here the CDR3 reads CSASGSDSHSGNTIYF. The DNA for the CDR3 is TGCAGTGCTAGTGGCTCAGACAGCCACTCTGGAAACACCATATATTTT.

V gene TRBV5-1 combines with J gene TRBJ2-3, with D perhaps matching TRBD1 (6 bases). This CDR3 is 15 amino acids long. Germline loops: CDR1 SGHRS, CDR2 YFSETQ. V lost 0 bases and J 0 bases, leaving 8 bases between the germline ends. This chain's CDR3 is CASSLGGTSTDTQYF. CDR3 DNA: TGCGCCAGCAGCTTGGGGGGGACAAGCACAGATACGCAGTATTTT.

V is TRBV5-8 and J is TRBJ1-2; D is unclear. This CDR3 has 13 amino acids. Looked up from germline, CDR1 is SGHTS and CDR2 is YDEGEE. V lost 6 bases and J 7 bases, leaving 16 bases between the germline ends. The CDR3 sequence: CASIPWEQGGYTF. The CDR3 DNA reads as TGTGCCAGCATCCCCTGGGAGCAAGGTGGCTACACCTTC.

This clone was seen more than once but under ten times. J is TRBJ1-2 and V is TRBV5-1; D not resolved. CDR1 and CDR2 from the germline V gene are SGHRS and YFSETQ. The CDR3 is 12 residues long. Trimming took 1 base from V and 5 from J, leaving 6 bases between them. CDR3 nucleotides: TGCGCCAGCAGCTTGAACGCTTATGGCTACACCTTC. It is translated as CASSLNAYGYTF.

This chain joins TRBV18 and TRBJ2-7; D is unresolved. The V end lost 1 base, the J end lost 3 bases, and 10 bases lay between the germline ends. Germline V lookup: CDR1 KGHSH, CDR2 LQKENI. The length of the CDR3 is 14 residues. CDR3 in amino acids: CASSPQGALYEQYF. Written as DNA, the CDR3 is TGTGCCAGCTCACCACAGGGTGCCCTCTACGAGCAGTACTTC. The variable domain in full, with the rest retrieved from reference TRBV18 and TRBJ2-7, is NAGVMQNPRHLVRRRGQEARLRCSPMKGHSHVYWYRQLPEEGLKFMVYLQKENIIDESGMPKERFSAEFPKEGPSILRIQQVVRGDSAAYFCASSPQGALYEQYFGPGTRLTVT.

This sequence joins TRBV7-6 and TRBJ2-7; D call uncertain. CDR1 SGHVS and CDR2 FNYEAQ come from the germline V gene. Between the trimmed V and J ends, which lost 0 bases and 6 bases, there was a span of 6 bases. The CDR3 loop spans 12 amino acids. For the CDR3, the DNA is TGTGCCAGCAGCTTAGCACAGTCCGAGCAGTACTTC. As protein: CASSLAQSEQYF.

The genes are TRBV5-5 and TRBJ1-2; no clear D. There are 12 residues in the CDR3. The V gene lost 4 bases and the J gene lost 8 bases, with 12 bases spanning the gap. Germline-derived CDR1 and CDR2 are SGHKS and YYEKEE (reference sequence). For the CDR3, the DNA is TGTGCCAGCAGCCTCGGGTTTAGGGGCTACACCTTC. It yields the protein CASSLGFRGYTF.

The J gene is TRBJ2-4, the V gene TRBV19; D may be TRBD1 (6 bases). The ends were cut back, 4 bases at V and 1 base at J, with 14 bases in the middle. Germline V gene lookup returns CDR1 LNHDA and CDR2 SQIVND (reference sequence). The CDR3 length is 16 residues. The CDR3 here is CASSRGQRSAKNIQYF. As DNA, the CDR3 is TGTGCCAGTAGTAGGGGACAACGAAGCGCCAAAAACATTCAGTACTTC.

This chain joins TRBV5-8 and TRBJ1-4, with TRBD1 matching 7 bases. CDR3 length: 14 residues. The germline V gene encodes CDR1 SGHTS and CDR2 YDEGEE. V dropped 6 bases and J dropped 4; count of bases not matched to a gene: 6. CDR3 residues: CASMLTGFNEKLFF. In DNA, the CDR3 is TGTGCCAGCATGCTGACAGGGTTTAATGAAAAACTGTTTTTT.

CDR3 loop: CASSQADGRNTIYF. In DNA form, the CDR3 reads TGTGCCAGCAGCCAAGCAGACGGGAGAAACACCATATATTTT. This chain uses TRBV3-1 (or the pseudogene TRBV3-2) with TRBJ1-3; D uncertain. Germline loops: CDR1 LGHDT, CDR2 YNNKEL (reference sequence). V was clipped by 1 base and J by 5 bases, with 9 bases between them. This CDR3 contains 14 residues.

The V call is TRBV24-1, the J call TRBJ2-2, with 10 positions matching TRBD1. The CDR3 is 16 amino acids. CDR1 KGHDR and CDR2 SFDVKD come from the germline V gene. The J segment lost 3 bases and the V segment lost 10 bases, leaving 10 bases of the junction unmatched. CDR3 in amino acids: CATGNPGQGYTGELFF. In DNA form, the CDR3 reads TGTGCCACGGGGAACCCGGGACAGGGGTACACCGGGGAGCTGTTTTTT.

This chain links TRBV6-5 with TRBJ1-1; a weak D match, TRBD1 (6 bases). V was trimmed by 0 bases and J by 10 bases, leaving 12 bases between them. The CDR3 totals 13 residues. The V gene's germline CDR1 is MNHEY and CDR2 SVGAGI. CDR3 region: CASSYSRGRGAFF. For the CDR3, the DNA is TGTGCCAGCAGTTACTCACGGGGGCGAGGAGCTTTCTTT.

The chain couples TRBV7-9 to TRBJ1-1, with D hard to call. CDR1 is SEHNR and CDR2 is FQNEAQ in the germline V gene (reference sequence). Trimming removed 4 bases at V and 7 bases at J, with 10 bases between. The CDR3 has 12 residues. For the CDR3, the DNA is TGTGCCAGCAGCTCTCTAAGCGGTGAAGCTTTCTTT. It encodes CASSSLSGEAFF.

The chain carries TRBV6-5 and TRBJ1-1; no clear D gene. Trimming shortened V by 0 bases and J by 4 bases, and 12 bases separated the two germline ends. Per germline, CDR1 MNHEY and CDR2 SVGAGI. CDR3 length: 15 amino acids. CDR3 DNA: TGTGCCAGCAGTTACTCAGTGGGCCTGGGCACTGAAGCTTTCTTT. It translates to CASSYSVGLGTEAFF.

Points on this clone: At one boundary the junction diverges from the germline segment, which might be a read error. This chain connects TRBV28 to TRBJ1-3; perhaps TRBD1 as D (5 bases). Per the germline V gene, CDR1 is MDHEN and CDR2 is SYDVKM. There are 14 residues in the CDR3. The CDR3, as DNA: TGTGCCAGCAGTTTACGGGACTCCCCACAAGCGGTCCGTTTT. This gives the protein CASSLRDSPQAVRF.

The chain links TRBV6-4 to TRBJ1-1; D is unclear. The length of the CDR3 is 20 residues. Trimming cost V 0 bases and J 0 bases, with 23 bases left between them. CDR1 and CDR2 from the germline V gene are MRHNA and SNTAGT. In DNA, the CDR3 is TGTGCCAGCAGTGACTCGAGTCGGGCAGTGCCGTTCTTTATGAACACTGAAGCTTTCTTT. This encodes CASSDSSRAVPFFMNTEAFF.

Note on this clone: The sample has other DNA sequences that encode this CDR3 too. This sequence joins TRBV30 and TRBJ2-7; D unresolved. The length of the CDR3 is 10 residues. V shed 1 base and J shed 3 bases, with 1 base lying between them. Germline CDR1 is GTSNPN and CDR2 is SVGIG (reference sequence). The CDR3 DNA is TGTGCCTGGAGTGGCTACGAGCAGTACTTC. Protein: CAWSGYEQYF.

The V and J genes are TRBV6-5 and TRBJ1-1; D perhaps matches TRBD1 (5 bases). Germline lookup yields CDR1 MNHEY and CDR2 SVGAGI. The V and J ends lost 8 bases and 0 bases respectively, with 13 bases between them. The CDR3 runs to 14 residues. The CDR3 protein is CASPGGGVNTEAFF. The CDR3 DNA follows: TGTGCCAGCCCTGGTGGGGGAGTGAACACTGAAGCTTTCTTT.

V and J are TRBV4-1 and TRBJ2-1; 11 bases match TRBD2. The V segment lost 6 bases and the J segment 2 bases; nucleotides outside the gene matches: 9. CDR1 and CDR2 from the germline V gene are MGHRA and YSYEKL. The CDR3 has 17 residues. CDR3 region: CASSSTSGGPPYNEQFF. The CDR3, as DNA: TGCGCCAGCAGTTCAACTAGCGGGGGACCTCCCTACAATGAGCAGTTCTTC.